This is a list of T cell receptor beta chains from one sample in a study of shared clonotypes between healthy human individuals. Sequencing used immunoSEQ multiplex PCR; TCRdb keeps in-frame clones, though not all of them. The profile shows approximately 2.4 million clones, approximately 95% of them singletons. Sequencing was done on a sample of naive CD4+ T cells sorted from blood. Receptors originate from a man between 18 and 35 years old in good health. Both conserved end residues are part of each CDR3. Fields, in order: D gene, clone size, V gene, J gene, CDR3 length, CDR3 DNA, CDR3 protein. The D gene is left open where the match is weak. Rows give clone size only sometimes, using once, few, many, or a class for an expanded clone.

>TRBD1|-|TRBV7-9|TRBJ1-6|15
TGTGCCAGCAGCCGGTCCCGGGACAGGAATTCACCCCTCCACTTT
CASSRSRDRNSPLHF
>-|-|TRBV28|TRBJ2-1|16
TGTGCCAGCAGTGAAGTGACTAGTGTTGCCACCAATGAGCAGTTCTTC
CASSEVTSVATNEQFF
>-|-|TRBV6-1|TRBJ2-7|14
TGTGCCAGCAGTAACAGGGAAGGGGCCACCGAGCAGTACTTC
CASSNREGATEQYF
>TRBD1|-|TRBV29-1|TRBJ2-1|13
TGCAGCGGAGGGACAGGGGGTTACAATGAGCAGTTCTTC
CSGGTGGYNEQFF
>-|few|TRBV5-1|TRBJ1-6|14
TGCGCCAGCAGCACTCAACAGGGCAGTTCACCCCTCCACTTT
CASSTQQGSSPLHF
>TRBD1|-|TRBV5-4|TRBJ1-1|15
TGTGCCAGCAGCTTCCCGGGACAGGACAACACTGAAGCTTTCTTT
CASSFPGQDNTEAFF
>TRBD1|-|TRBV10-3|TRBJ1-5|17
TGTGCCATCAGTGAGTCGGGGGGACAGGGAATCAATCAGCCCCAGCATTTT
CAISESGGQGINQPQHF
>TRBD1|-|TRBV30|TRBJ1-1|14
TGTGCCTGGAGCAGATCAGGGGGCTCAGATGAAGCTTTCTTT
CAWSRSGGSDEAFF
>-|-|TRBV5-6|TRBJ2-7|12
TGTGCCAGCAGCTTGGCGGACTACGAGCAGTACTTC
CASSLADYEQYF
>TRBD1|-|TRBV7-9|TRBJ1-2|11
TGTGCCAGCAGCTTAGGACAGGGGGGCACCTTC
CASSLGQGGTF
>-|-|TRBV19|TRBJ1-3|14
TGTGCCAGTAGTATAGGACTGGATGGAAACACCATATATTTT
CASSIGLDGNTIYF
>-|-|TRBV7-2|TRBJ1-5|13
TGTGCCAGCAGCTTAGTACAGAATCAGCCCCAGCATTTT
CASSLVQNQPQHF
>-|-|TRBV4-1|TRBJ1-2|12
TGCGCCAGCAGCGGGGTCATCTATGGCTACACCTTC
CASSGVIYGYTF
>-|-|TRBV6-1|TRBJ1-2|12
TGTGCCAGCAGGATGACAGACTATGGCTACACCTTC
CASRMTDYGYTF
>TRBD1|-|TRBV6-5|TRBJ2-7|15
TGTGCCAGCAGTTACATCGGACAGGGGCCCTACGAGCAGTACTTC
CASSYIGQGPYEQYF
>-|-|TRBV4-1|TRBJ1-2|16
TGCGCCAGCAGCCAAGATCCCGGGACCACTAGGGATGGCTACACCTTC
CASSQDPGTTRDGYTF
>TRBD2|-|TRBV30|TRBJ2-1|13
TGTGCCTGGACTAGCGGAGGTCGAAATGAGCAGTTCTTC
CAWTSGGRNEQFF
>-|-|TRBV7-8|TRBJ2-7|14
TGTGCCAGCCAGGTGGCATTGAGCTCCTACGAGCAGTACTTC
CASQVALSSYEQYF
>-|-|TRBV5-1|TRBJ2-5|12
TGCGCCAGCAGCTTGAGAGGAGAGACCCAGTACTTC
CASSLRGETQYF
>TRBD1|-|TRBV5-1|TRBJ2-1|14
TGCGCCAGCAGCGTCGGGACAGTCGCTGGTGAGCAGTTCTTC
CASSVGTVAGEQFF
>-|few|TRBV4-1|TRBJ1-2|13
TGCGCCAGCAGCCAGGAGGGTTCATATGGCTACACCTTC
CASSQEGSYGYTF
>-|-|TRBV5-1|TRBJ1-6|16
TGCGCCAGCAGCCGCCAGGGAGACCTCCCCAATTCACCCCTCCACTTT
CASSRQGDLPNSPLHF
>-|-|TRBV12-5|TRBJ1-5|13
TGTGCTAGGGGACACCGGCGGGATCAGCCCCAGCATTTT
CARGHRRDQPQHF